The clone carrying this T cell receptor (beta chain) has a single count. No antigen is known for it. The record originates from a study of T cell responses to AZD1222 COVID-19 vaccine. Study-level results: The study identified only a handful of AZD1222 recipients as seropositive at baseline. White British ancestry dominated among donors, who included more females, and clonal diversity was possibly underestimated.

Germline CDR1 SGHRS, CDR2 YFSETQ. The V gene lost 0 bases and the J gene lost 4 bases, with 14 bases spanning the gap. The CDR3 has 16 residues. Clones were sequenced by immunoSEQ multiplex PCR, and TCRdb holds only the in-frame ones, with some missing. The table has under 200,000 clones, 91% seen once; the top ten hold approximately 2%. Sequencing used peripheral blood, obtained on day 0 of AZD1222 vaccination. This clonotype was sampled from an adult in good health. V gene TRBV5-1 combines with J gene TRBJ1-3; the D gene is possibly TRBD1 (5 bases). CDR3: CASSLDFRVSGNTIYF. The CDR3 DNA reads TGCGCCAGCAGCTTGGATTTCAGGGTGTCGGGAAACACCATATATTTT.